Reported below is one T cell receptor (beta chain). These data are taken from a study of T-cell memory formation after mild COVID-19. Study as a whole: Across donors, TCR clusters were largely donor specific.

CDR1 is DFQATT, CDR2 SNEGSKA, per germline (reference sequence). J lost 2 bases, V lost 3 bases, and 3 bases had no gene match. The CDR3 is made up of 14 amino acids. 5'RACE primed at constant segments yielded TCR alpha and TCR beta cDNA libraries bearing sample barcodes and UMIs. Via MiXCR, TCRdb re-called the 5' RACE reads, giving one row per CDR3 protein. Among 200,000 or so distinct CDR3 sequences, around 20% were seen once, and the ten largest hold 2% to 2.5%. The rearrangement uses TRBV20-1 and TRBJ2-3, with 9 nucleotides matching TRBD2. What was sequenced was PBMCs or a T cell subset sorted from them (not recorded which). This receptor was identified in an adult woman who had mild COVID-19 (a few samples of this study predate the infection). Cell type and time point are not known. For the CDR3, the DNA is TGCAGTGCTAGTCTAGCGGGGAACACAGATACGCAGTATTTT. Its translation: CSASLAGNTDTQYF.